This passage covers 14 T cell receptor beta chains from one sample sequenced in a study of T cell changes during pregnancy in multiple sclerosis. Only in-frame clones appear in the TCRdb table, and some are missing; sequencing was by immunoSEQ multiplex PCR. The repertoire holds more than 25,000 clones, with around nine tenths as singletons. This sample comprised CD8+ T cells from peripheral blood mononuclear cells, obtained after pregnancy. Receptors were obtained from a female donor with multiple sclerosis, enrolled in a pregnancy study.

V gene TRBV29-1 combines with J gene TRBJ2-5; 11 bases align to TRBD2. Germline V gives CDR1 SQVTM, CDR2 ANQGSEA. J lost 7 bases, V lost 3 bases, and 13 bases had no gene match. The CDR3 runs 16 residues. DNA of the CDR3: TGCAGCGTTGATCTTCTGGGACTAGCGGCTGAAGGGACCCAGTACTTC. This gives the protein CSVDLLGLAAEGTQYF.

The chain has TRBV18 and TRBJ2-7; no clear D gene. The CDR3 spans 16 residues. Germline lookup yields CDR1 KGHSH and CDR2 LQKENI. Trimming removed 1 base from V and 0 bases from J, with 13 bases in between. This CDR3 reads CASSPLNAVASYEQYF. The CDR3 DNA follows: TGTGCCAGCTCACCACTGAACGCCGTAGCCTCCTACGAGCAGTACTTC. Variable domain in full (rest from reference TRBV18 and TRBJ2-7): NAGVMQNPRHLVRRRGQEARLRCSPMKGHSHVYWYRQLPEEGLKFMVYLQKENIIDESGMPKERFSAEFPKEGPSILRIQQVVRGDSAAYFCASSPLNAVASYEQYFGPGTRLTVT.

The chain links TRBV5-4 to TRBJ2-5; 10 bases match TRBD2. CDR1 SGHNT and CDR2 YYREEE come from the germline V gene (reference sequence). The CDR3 extends over 13 amino acids. Trimming removed 5 bases from V and 5 bases from J; junction bases left unmatched: 3. The CDR3, as DNA: TGTGCCAGCAGTGTAGCGGGAGGCGAGACCCAGTACTTC. Encoded protein: CASSVAGGETQYF.

This chain links TRBV4-1 with TRBJ2-7; D gene uncertain. Germline values: CDR1 MGHRA, CDR2 YSYEKL. The V end was cut by 4 bases, the J end by 3 bases, with 13 bases between. The CDR3 sequence is 14 residues long. CDR3 region: CASSPTDTDYEQYF. CDR3 nucleotides: TGCGCCAGCAGCCCTACCGACACCGACTACGAGCAGTACTTC.

The CDR3, as DNA: TGCGCCAGCAGTGAGCGACAGGGGGGGGGCTACGAGCAGTACTTC. It translates to CASSERQGGGYEQYF. This chain joins TRBV4-1 and TRBJ2-7; 9 positions agree with TRBD1. The CDR3 sequence is 15 residues long. J lost 3 bases, V lost 6 bases, and 9 bases had no gene match. CDR1 and CDR2 from the germline V gene are MGHRA and YSYEKL.

CDR3 bases: TGCAGCGTTGAAAAGGGAGGGGAAGGCTACACCTTC. It encodes CSVEKGGEGYTF. The chain is built from TRBV29-1 and TRBJ1-2, with D perhaps TRBD1 (5 bases). CDR1 and CDR2 from the germline V gene are SQVTM and ANQGSEA. CDR3 length: 12 residues. V was cut by 2 bases and J by 8 bases, with 12 bases left in between.

The chain is built from TRBV28 and TRBJ2-1; 10 bases are a match to TRBD1. Germline V gives CDR1 MDHEN, CDR2 SYDVKM. CDR3 length: 15 residues. V shed 4 bases and J 4 bases; nucleotides not matched to a gene: 4. CDR3 residues: CASSSGQGGYNEQFF. DNA of the CDR3: TGTGCCAGCAGTTCCGGACAGGGGGGATACAATGAGCAGTTCTTC. Full variable domain (remainder filled in from reference TRBV28 and TRBJ2-1): DVKVTQSSRYLVKRTGEKVFLECVQDMDHENMFWYRQDPGLGLRLIYFSYDVKMKEKGDIPEGYSVSREKKERFSLILESASTNQTSMYLCASSSGQGGYNEQFFGPGTRLTVL.

The chain employs TRBV15 and TRBJ2-7; the D gene is possibly TRBD2 (6 bases). The CDR3 runs 15 residues. CDR1 and CDR2 from the germline V gene are LNHNV and YYDKDF (reference sequence). The V gene lost 3 bases and the J gene lost 2 bases, with 14 bases spanning the gap. The CDR3 nucleotides are TGTGCCACCAGCAGCTCCGGGGGTGGGACCTACGAGCAGTACTTC. Translation gives CATSSSGGGTYEQYF.

This clone was observed a single time. The rearrangement uses TRBV29-1 and TRBJ2-1; 10 bases agree with TRBD2. CDR3 length: 16 amino acids. Germline CDR1 and CDR2: SQVTM and ANQGSEA. V shed 5 bases and J 5 bases; nucleotides not matched to a gene: 12. CDR3 DNA sequence: TGCAGCGTTTCCGGGACTAGCGAGCCGTTTAACAATGAGCAGTTCTTC. Translated, it gives CSVSGTSEPFNNEQFF.

This chain joins TRBV11-2 and TRBJ2-3; 13 bases agree with TRBD2. The CDR3 sequence is 17 residues long. V shed 5 bases and J 0 bases; nucleotides not matched to a gene: 5. CDR1 and CDR2 from the germline V gene are SGHAT and FQNNGV. The CDR3 is CASSGTSGAYSTDTQYF. The CDR3 region has the DNA TGTGCCAGCAGCGGGACTAGCGGGGCTTATAGCACAGATACGCAGTATTTT.

Here the CDR3 reads CASSHGREGGSSTDTQYF. CDR3 nucleotide sequence: TGTGCCAGCAGCCACGGGAGGGAGGGGGGGTCTAGCACAGATACGCAGTATTTT. The chain is built from TRBV9 and TRBJ2-3, with 8 bases matching TRBD2. V lost 4 bases, J lost 0 bases, and 13 bases stayed unmatched. The V gene's germline CDR1 is SGDLS and CDR2 YYNGEE. This CDR3 contains 18 residues.

This clone came up a few times. The V gene is TRBV15, the J gene TRBJ1-5; no clear D gene. V lost 6 bases and J 7 bases, leaving 13 bases between the germline ends. CDR3 length equals 13 residues. Germline V gives CDR1 LNHNV, CDR2 YYDKDF (reference sequence). The CDR3 here is CATSPDGGQPQHF. DNA of the CDR3: TGTGCCACCAGTCCTGACGGCGGGCAGCCCCAGCATTTT.

The V gene is TRBV5-4, the J gene TRBJ1-5; the match to TRBD1 covers 11 bases. After removal of 0 bases from V and 4 bases from J, the junction contained 9 bases not matched to a gene. Looked up from germline, CDR1 is SGHNT and CDR2 is YYREEE (reference sequence). The CDR3 runs to 18 residues. The CDR3 DNA reads as TGTGCCAGCAGCTTGGGGACAGGGGGCGCGGACAAGAATCAGCCCCAGCATTTT. It yields the protein CASSLGTGGADKNQPQHF. The full variable domain, completed using reference TRBV5-4 and TRBJ1-5, is ETGVTQSPTHLIKTRGQQVTLRCSSQSGHNTVSWYQQALGQGPQFIFQYYREEENGRGNFPPRFSGLQFPNYSSELNVNALELDDSALYLCASSLGTGGADKNQPQHFGDGTRLSIL.

The genes are TRBV27 and TRBJ2-7; D not resolved. The V and J ends lost 2 bases and 1 base respectively, with 15 bases between them. Germline values: CDR1 MNHEY, CDR2 SMNVEV (reference sequence). The length of the CDR3 is 16 residues. The CDR3 loop reads CASSLVSDSKSYEQYF. The CDR3 DNA reads as TGTGCCAGCAGTTTAGTGTCTGACTCTAAATCCTACGAGCAGTACTTC.